The rows below give T cell receptor beta chains drawn from one sample of a study of blood T cell repertoires in COVID-19. Sequencing was performed with immunoSEQ multiplex PCR; in TCRdb, only in-frame clones are kept and a portion is missing. Of roughly 100,000 clones in the sample, 75% to 90% were seen once. The source material was peripheral blood. The source is a woman aged 80 or over with acute or convalescent COVID-19. The CDR3 runs from the conserved cysteine through the conserved F or W. D genes are given only for firm matches. Some rows mark clone size as missing; the rest say once, few, many or name a class of expanded clone.

d_call	j_call	v_call	clone_size	cdr3_aa	cdr3_nt
NA	TRBJ1-3	TRBV18	NA	CASSPEGNTIYF	TGTGCCAGCTCACCGGAGGGAAACACCATATATTTT
TRBD1	TRBJ1-6	TRBV10-2	NA	CASGDRARIRDF	TGCGCCAGCGGGGACAGGGCAAGGATCCGGGACTTT
NA	TRBJ1-1	TRBV19	NA	CATSGAHNTEAFF	TGTGCCACCAGCGGGGCCCACAACACTGAAGCTTTCTTT
TRBD2	TRBJ2-2	TRBV28	NA	CASTRGGTGELFF	TGTGCCAGCACACGGGGGGGAACCGGGGAGCTGTTTTTT
TRBD2	TRBJ2-5	TRBV5-4	NA	CASSLFSGGAWETQYF	TGTGCCAGCAGCTTGTTTAGCGGGGGGGCTTGGGAGACCCAGTACTTC
TRBD1	TRBJ1-2	TRBV12-5	few	CASGLDGTDYGYTF	TGTGCTAGTGGTTTGGATGGGACAGACTATGGCTACACCTTC
TRBD1	TRBJ2-1	TRBV28	NA	CASSTGTGVYNEQFF	TGTGCCAGCAGCACGGGGACAGGGGTATACAATGAGCAGTTCTTC
NA	TRBJ2-3	TRBV7-8	NA	CASSLAVRGTDTQYF	TGTGCCAGCAGCTTAGCAGTCAGGGGAACAGATACGCAGTATTTT
TRBD2	TRBJ2-1	TRBV19	NA	CASSWRGEGDEQFF	TGTGCCAGTAGTTGGCGGGGGGAAGGAGATGAGCAGTTCTTC
TRBD2	TRBJ2-7	TRBV11-3	NA	CASSFSKGLAGNEQYF	TGTGCCAGCAGCTTTAGCAAGGGACTAGCGGGGAATGAGCAGTACTTC
TRBD1	TRBJ2-7	TRBV4-2	NA	CASSPETGDLSSYEQYF	TGTGCCAGCAGCCCGGAGACAGGGGACCTAAGCTCCTACGAGCAGTACTTC
NA	TRBJ2-7	TRBV28	NA	CASSPNRDEQYF	TGTGCCAGCAGTCCCAACAGGGACGAGCAGTACTTC
TRBD2	TRBJ2-7	TRBV11-2	once	CASSPGLAHYEQYF	TGTGCCAGCAGCCCAGGACTAGCGCACTACGAGCAGTACTTC
NA	TRBJ2-5	TRBV10-3	once	CAIRQAGGQETQYF	TGTGCCATCAGGCAGGCAGGGGGGCAAGAGACCCAGTACTTC
NA	TRBJ1-5	TRBV6-5	NA	CASSLQGRNQPQHF	TGTGCCAGCAGTCTACAGGGCCGCAATCAGCCCCAGCATTTT
NA	TRBJ2-7	TRBV2	NA	CASSEALGGGAYEQYF	TGTGCCAGCAGTGAAGCGCTTGGAGGGGGGGCTTACGAGCAGTACTTC
TRBD2	TRBJ2-1	TRBV19	NA	CASIGRGVRDEQFF	TGTGCCAGTATTGGGCGGGGGGTTCGCGATGAGCAGTTCTTC
TRBD1	TRBJ1-6	TRBV27	once	CASSPRQGPNSPLHF	TGTGCCAGCAGTCCCAGACAGGGGCCAAATTCACCCCTCCACTTT
NA	TRBJ1-2	TRBV19	NA	CASSSSSPYGYTF	TGTGCCAGTAGTTCTTCCTCCCCCTATGGCTACACCTTC
NA	TRBJ2-3	TRBV19	NA	CASSPRVDTQYF	TGTGCCAGTAGTCCCAGGGTAGATACGCAGTATTTT
NA	TRBJ2-1	TRBV7-3	once	CASSFAPRSSYNEQFF	TGTGCCAGCAGCTTTGCCCCCCGGAGCTCCTACAATGAGCAGTTCTTC
NA	TRBJ2-2	TRBV5-4	NA	CASSVQGRTGELFF	TGTGCCAGCAGCGTACAGGGCAGGACCGGGGAGCTGTTTTTT
NA	TRBJ2-3	TRBV5-1	once	CASSSGGRGSTDTQYF	TGCGCCAGCAGCTCCGGCGGGCGGGGAAGCACAGATACGCAGTATTTT
TRBD2	TRBJ2-6	TRBV19	NA	CASSMIGLAGGSGANVLTF	TGTGCCAGTAGTATGATCGGACTAGCGGGGGGCTCTGGGGCCAACGTCCTGACTTTC
TRBD1	TRBJ1-6	TRBV10-3	NA	CAIRGTGASNSPLHF	TGTGCCATCAGGGGGACAGGGGCTTCAAATTCACCCCTCCACTTT
NA	TRBJ1-5	TRBV5-8	NA	CASSFRQVNQPQHF	TGTGCCAGCAGCTTTCGACAAGTCAATCAGCCCCAGCATTTT
NA	TRBJ2-6	TRBV7-6	few	CASSLAWRGANVLTF	TGTGCCAGCAGCTTAGCGTGGAGAGGGGCCAACGTCCTGACTTTC
NA	TRBJ1-6	TRBV5-6	NA	CASSLRGNRWDSPLHF	TGTGCCAGCAGCTTGCGGGGAAACAGATGGGATTCACCCCTCCACTTT
NA	TRBJ2-2	TRBV28	NA	CASSPSRGNTGELFF	TGTGCCAGCAGTCCCTCCCGGGGAAACACCGGGGAGCTGTTTTTT
TRBD2	TRBJ2-3	TRBV7-3	NA	CASSFTSGSSTDTQYF	TGTGCCAGCAGCTTCACTAGCGGATCTAGCACAGATACGCAGTATTTT
TRBD1	TRBJ2-7	TRBV2	NA	CASSGTGSPGEQYF	TGTGCCAGCAGCGGGACAGGGAGCCCGGGGGAGCAGTACTTC
NA	TRBJ1-6	TRBV7-9	NA	CASSLIQGSYNSPLHF	TGTGCCAGCAGCTTGATACAGGGTTCCTATAATTCACCCCTCCACTTT
NA	TRBJ1-5	TRBV10-1	NA	CASSKFFGSSTGNSNQPQHF	TGCGCCAGCAGTAAATTCTTCGGGTCAAGTACAGGAAATAGCAATCAGCCCCAGCATTTT
NA	TRBJ1-1	TRBV9	NA	CASSVESGRRTEAFF	TGTGCCAGCAGCGTAGAAAGCGGCCGGAGGACTGAAGCTTTCTTT
NA	TRBJ1-1	TRBV5-1	NA	CASSYDRMNTEAFF	TGCGCCAGCAGTTACGACAGGATGAACACTGAAGCTTTCTTT
TRBD1	TRBJ2-7	TRBV4-1	NA	CASSQPGQGYEQYF	TGCGCCAGCAGCCAACCAGGACAGGGCTACGAGCAGTACTTC
NA	TRBJ1-4	TRBV4-1	NA	CASSQTVQEKLFF	TGCGCCAGCAGCCAAACAGTGCAGGAAAAACTGTTTTTT
NA	TRBJ2-7	TRBV2	NA	CASRPQGPSYEQYF	TGTGCCAGCAGGCCACAGGGCCCTTCCTACGAGCAGTACTTC
TRBD2	TRBJ2-4	TRBV27	NA	CASSFRGSGGFKNIQYF	TGTGCCAGCAGTTTCCGGGGTAGCGGGGGATTCAAAAACATTCAGTACTTC
TRBD1	TRBJ1-5	TRBV5-1	NA	CASSLTGQSNQPQHF	TGCGCCAGCAGCTTGACGGGACAGAGCAATCAGCCCCAGCATTTT
TRBD2	TRBJ2-7	TRBV5-1	NA	CASSLRAGPTYEQYF	TGCGCCAGCAGCTTGAGAGCGGGACCTACCTACGAGCAGTACTTC